The present T cell receptor beta chain was sequenced within a study of blood T cell repertoires in COVID-19. About the research overall: From the United States, Italy and Spain came samples of acute and convalescent COVID-19. T cells, B-cell-depleted T cells, or PBMCs provided the cDNA or gDNA that served as material.

Per the germline V gene, CDR1 is MNHEY and CDR2 is SVGAGI. This CDR3 comprises 15 residues. V was trimmed by 2 bases and J by 4 bases, leaving 14 bases between them. Methods used by the authors: Reference gene primer amplification yielded estimated nucleated cell counts. The protocol was immunoSEQ multiplex PCR, while the TCRdb copy is restricted to in-frame clones and leaves out a portion. The V and J calls and the clone size are those of that table, but D and trimming were determined from the DNA. The sample includes 270,000 or so clones, nearly 90% of them seen just once. Seattle's cohort entered during active infection and was followed longitudinally.

The sequencing input was peripheral blood. The V gene is TRBV6-5, the J gene TRBJ1-2; TRBD1 might be the D (5 bases). The receptor comes from a woman aged 30 to 39 with COVID-19, enrolled during active disease. The CDR3 DNA follows: TGTGCCAGCAGTTACGGGGGGTCAAGGGCCTATGGCTACACCTTC. As protein: CASSYGGSRAYGYTF.